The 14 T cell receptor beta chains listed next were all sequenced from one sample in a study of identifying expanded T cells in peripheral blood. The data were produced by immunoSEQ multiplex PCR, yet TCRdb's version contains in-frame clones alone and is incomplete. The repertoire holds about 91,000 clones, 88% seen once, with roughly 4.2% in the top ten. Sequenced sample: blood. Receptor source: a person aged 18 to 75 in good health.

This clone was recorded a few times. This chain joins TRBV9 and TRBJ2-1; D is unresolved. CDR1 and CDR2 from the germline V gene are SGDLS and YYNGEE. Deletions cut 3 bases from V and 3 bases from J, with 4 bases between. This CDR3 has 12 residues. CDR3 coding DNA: TGTGCCAGCAGCGCATTCTACAATGAGCAGTTCTTC. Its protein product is CASSAFYNEQFF. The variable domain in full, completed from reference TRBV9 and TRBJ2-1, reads DSGVTQTPKHLITATGQRVTLRCSPRSGDLSVYWYQQSLDQGLQFLIQYYNGEERAKGNILERFSAQQFPDLHSELNLSSLELGDSALYFCASSAFYNEQFFGPGTRLTVL.

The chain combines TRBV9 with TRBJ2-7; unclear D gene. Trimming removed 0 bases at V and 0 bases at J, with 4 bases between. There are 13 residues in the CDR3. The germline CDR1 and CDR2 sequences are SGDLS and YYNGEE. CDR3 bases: TGTGCCAGCAGCGTAGCTACCTCCTACGAGCAGTACTTC. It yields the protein CASSVATSYEQYF.

The chain's CDR3 is CASSGDRGNTEAFF. The CDR3 DNA reads TGTGCCAGCAGCGGAGACAGGGGGAACACTGAAGCTTTCTTT. The chain has TRBV6-6 and TRBJ1-1, with 8 bases identical to TRBD1. The CDR3 is made up of 14 amino acids. Trimming at V came to 6 bases and at J to 1 base, leaving 4 bases not matched to a gene. Germline CDR1 is MNHNY and CDR2 is SVGAGI (reference sequence).

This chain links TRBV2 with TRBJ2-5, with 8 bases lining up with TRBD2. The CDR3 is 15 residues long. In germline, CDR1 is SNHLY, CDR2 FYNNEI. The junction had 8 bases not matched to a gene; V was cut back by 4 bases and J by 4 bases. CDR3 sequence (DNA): TGTGCCAGCAGTGTGTACGGGGGGGGTAGAGAGACCCAGTACTTC. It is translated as CASSVYGGGRETQYF.

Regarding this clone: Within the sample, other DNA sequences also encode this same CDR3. The CDR3 region has the DNA TGTGCCTGGAGCCACGGGGGCAATCAGCCCCAGCATTTT. The encoded protein is CAWSHGGNQPQHF. This chain joins TRBV30 and TRBJ1-5; D uncertain. CDR1 and CDR2 (germline): GTSNPN, SVGIG (reference sequence). The CDR3 loop spans 13 amino acids. Trimming pared 3 bases from V and 2 bases from J, leaving 8 bases between.

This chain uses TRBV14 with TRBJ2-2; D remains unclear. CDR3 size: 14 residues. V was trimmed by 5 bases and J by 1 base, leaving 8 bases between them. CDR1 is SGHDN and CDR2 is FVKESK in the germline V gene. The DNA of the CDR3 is TGTGCCAGCAGCGTCTTACGGAACACCGGGGAGCTGTTTTTT. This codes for CASSVLRNTGELFF.

CDR3 residues: CASSPGQNQPQHF. As DNA, the CDR3 is TGCGCCAGCAGCCCCGGACAGAATCAGCCCCAGCATTTT. V is TRBV5-1 and J is TRBJ1-5, with a weak D call TRBD1 (6 bases). The CDR3 contains 13 residues. V lost 4 bases and J lost 4, with 9 bases in between. CDR1 and CDR2 (germline): SGHRS, YFSETQ.

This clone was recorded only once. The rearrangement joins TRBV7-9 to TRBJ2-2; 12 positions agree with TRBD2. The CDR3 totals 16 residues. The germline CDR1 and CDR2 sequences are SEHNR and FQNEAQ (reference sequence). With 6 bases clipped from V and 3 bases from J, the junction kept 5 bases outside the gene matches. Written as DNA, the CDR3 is TGTGCCAGCAGACAAGGACTAGCGGGATACACCGGGGAGCTGTTTTTT. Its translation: CASRQGLAGYTGELFF.

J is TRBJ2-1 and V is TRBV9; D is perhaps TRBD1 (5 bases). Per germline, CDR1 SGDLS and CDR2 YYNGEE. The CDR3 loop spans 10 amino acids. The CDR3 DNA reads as TGTGAGGGGACCTACAATGAGCAGTTCTTC. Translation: CEGTYNEQFF.

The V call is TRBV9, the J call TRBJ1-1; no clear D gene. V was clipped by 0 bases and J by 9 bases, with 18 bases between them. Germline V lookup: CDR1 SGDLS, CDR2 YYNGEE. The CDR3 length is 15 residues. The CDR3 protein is CASSVGSRGQGQAFF. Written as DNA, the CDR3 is TGTGCCAGCAGCGTAGGTAGTCGAGGTCAAGGGCAAGCTTTCTTT.

This CDR3 reads CASSQDGGATKNIQYF. The CDR3 DNA reads TGTGCCAGCAGCCAAGACGGGGGGGCGACCAAAAACATTCAGTACTTC. The V and J genes are TRBV4-2 and TRBJ2-4; 8 positions agree with TRBD2. Trimming removed 0 bases from V and 2 bases from J; junction bases left unmatched: 3. There are 16 residues in the CDR3. CDR1 and CDR2 (germline): LGHNA, YNFKEQ.

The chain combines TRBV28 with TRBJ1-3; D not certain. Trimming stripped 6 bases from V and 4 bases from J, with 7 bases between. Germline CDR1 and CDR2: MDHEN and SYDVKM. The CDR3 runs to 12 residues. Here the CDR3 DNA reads TGTGCCAGCAGCCTCCAAGGAAACACCATATATTTT. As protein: CASSLQGNTIYF.

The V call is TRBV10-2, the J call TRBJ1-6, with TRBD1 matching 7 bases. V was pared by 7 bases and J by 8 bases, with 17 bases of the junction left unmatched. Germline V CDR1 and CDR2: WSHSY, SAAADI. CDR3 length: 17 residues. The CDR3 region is CASTGGSQGGLDSPLHF. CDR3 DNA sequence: TGCGCCAGCACCGGGGGTAGCCAGGGGGGTTTGGATTCACCCCTCCACTTT.

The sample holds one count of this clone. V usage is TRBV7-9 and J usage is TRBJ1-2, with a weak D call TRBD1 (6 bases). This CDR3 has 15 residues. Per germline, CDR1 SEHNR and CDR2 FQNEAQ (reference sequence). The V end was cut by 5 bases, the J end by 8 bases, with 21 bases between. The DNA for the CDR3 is TGTGCCAGCAGCCCAAGGGGGGGTACTCTTGGGGGCTACACCTTC. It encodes CASSPRGGTLGGYTF. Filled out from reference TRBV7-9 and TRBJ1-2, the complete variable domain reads DTGVSQNPRHKITKRGQNVTFRCDPISEHNRLYWYRQTLGQGPEFLTYFQNEAQLEKSRLLSDRFSAERPKGSFSTLEIQRTEQGDSAMYLCASSPRGGTLGGYTFGSGTRLTVV.